The 28 T cell receptor beta chains given below trace back to one sample, sequenced in a study of control samples from healthy donors and cancer patients. Sequencing was performed with immunoSEQ multiplex PCR; in TCRdb, only in-frame clones are kept and a portion is missing. The table has roughly 160,000 clones, roughly 94% seen once. The source material was PBMCs. The source of these receptors is a man aged 55-75 years with colorectal cancer.

The rearrangement links TRBV5-1 to TRBJ1-3; D possibly corresponds to TRBD1 (6 bases). Germline CDR1 reads SGHRS; CDR2 reads YFSETQ. V was cut by 0 bases and J by 2 bases, with 12 bases left in between. There are 16 residues in the CDR3. Here the CDR3 DNA reads TGCGCCAGCAGCTTGGACTCAGGGGCAACTGGAAACACCATATATTTT. Translating gives CASSLDSGATGNTIYF.

V is TRBV19 and J is TRBJ1-4, with D unresolved. The CDR3 sequence is 15 residues long. The V gene's germline CDR1 is LNHDA and CDR2 SQIVND (reference sequence). With 3 bases removed from V and 0 bases from J, the gap between germline ends came to 8 bases. Here the CDR3 DNA reads TGTGCCAGTAGTATGTCCGATGCAACTAATGAAAAACTGTTTTTT. It yields the protein CASSMSDATNEKLFF.

A word on this clone: The same CDR3 also results from other DNA sequences found in this sample. The gene calls are TRBV7-2 and TRBJ1-3, with D possibly matching TRBD1 (6 bases). The ends were cut back, 3 bases at V and 2 bases at J, with 11 bases in the middle. The germline CDR1 and CDR2 sequences are SGHTA and FQGNSA. The CDR3 consists of 15 residues. DNA of the CDR3: TGTGCCAGCAGCTTGGGAGGGGGAACTGGAAACACCATATATTTT. It specifies CASSLGGGTGNTIYF.

The chain uses TRBV4-1 and TRBJ2-2, with 13 positions matching TRBD2. V dropped 4 bases and J dropped 1; count of bases not matched to a gene: 6. Germline CDR1 is MGHRA and CDR2 is YSYEKL. This CDR3 contains 18 residues. For the CDR3, the DNA is TGCGCCAGCAGCCGTCGGACTAGCGGGGGTTTGAACACCGGGGAGCTGTTTTTT. This encodes CASSRRTSGGLNTGELFF.

The V and J genes are TRBV7-9 and TRBJ2-5; D unresolved. The CDR3 contains 12 residues. The germline CDR1 and CDR2 sequences are SEHNR and FQNEAQ (reference sequence). Trimming shortened V by 2 bases and J by 4 bases, and 5 bases separated the two germline ends. CDR3 DNA sequence: TGTGCCAGCAGCTTATCGGCAGAGACCCAGTACTTC. The encoded protein is CASSLSAETQYF.

The rearrangement joins TRBV28 to TRBJ2-7; TRBD1 might be the D (5 bases). V lost 6 bases, J lost 2 bases, and 14 bases lay in between. Per germline, CDR1 MDHEN and CDR2 SYDVKM. The length of the CDR3 is 14 residues. CDR3 loop: CASRGQGGTYEQYF. The CDR3 coding sequence is TGTGCCAGCAGGGGTCAGGGTGGGACCTACGAGCAGTACTTC. Full variable domain (remainder filled in from reference TRBV28 and TRBJ2-7): DVKVTQSSRYLVKRTGEKVFLECVQDMDHENMFWYRQDPGLGLRLIYFSYDVKMKEKGDIPEGYSVSREKKERFSLILESASTNQTSMYLCASRGQGGTYEQYFGPGTRLTVT.

The rearrangement uses TRBV5-1 and TRBJ1-2, with 8 bases identical to TRBD1. J was trimmed by 3 bases and V by 3 bases; bases with no gene match: 4. The CDR3 runs to 14 residues. Germline V lookup: CDR1 SGHRS, CDR2 YFSETQ. CDR3: CASSSGQGYYGYTF. The CDR3 coding sequence is TGCGCCAGCAGCTCAGGACAGGGTTACTATGGCTACACCTTC.

The CDR3 DNA reads TGTGCCTGGGAACGGAGCCTCCACACTGAAGCTTTCTTT. Its translation is CAWERSLHTEAFF. The rearrangement uses TRBV30 and TRBJ1-1, with no clear D. The length of the CDR3 is 13 residues. CDR1 is GTSNPN and CDR2 is SVGIG in the germline V gene (reference sequence). Trimming cost V 5 bases and J 3 bases, with 13 bases left between them.

The J gene is TRBJ1-1, the V gene TRBV5-1; tentative D call: TRBD1 (6 bases). The CDR3 length is 15 residues. Looked up from germline, CDR1 is SGHRS and CDR2 is YFSETQ. V lost 0 bases and J 5 bases, leaving 14 bases between the germline ends. CDR3 residues: CASSLAWGASTEAFF. The CDR3 bases are TGCGCCAGCAGCTTGGCATGGGGGGCCTCAACTGAAGCTTTCTTT.

The chain carries TRBV5-5 and TRBJ2-5; D may be TRBD1 (5 bases). The CDR3 contains 17 residues. The germline V and J ends were trimmed by 2 bases and 3 bases, with 20 bases remaining between them. The V gene's germline CDR1 is SGHKS and CDR2 YYEKEE (reference sequence). This CDR3 is CASSFRPRIQGEETQYF. CDR3 coding DNA: TGTGCCAGCAGCTTTAGACCTCGGATTCAAGGGGAAGAGACCCAGTACTTC. The whole variable domain, filled in from reference TRBV5-5 and TRBJ2-5, reads DAGVTQSPTHLIKTRGQQVTLRCSPISGHKSVSWYQQVLGQGPQFIFQYYEKEERGRGNFPDRFSARQFPNYSSELNVNALLLGDSALYLCASSFRPRIQGEETQYFGPGTRLLVL.

V is TRBV5-5 and J is TRBJ2-5; possibly TRBD2 for D (6 bases). Deletions cut 1 base from V and 4 bases from J, with 14 bases between. CDR3 size: 15 residues. Germline-derived CDR1 and CDR2 are SGHKS and YYEKEE (reference sequence). The CDR3 here is CASSLRTGGGETQYF. DNA for the CDR3: TGTGCCAGCAGCTTGAGGACCGGGGGAGGAGAGACCCAGTACTTC.

The chain combines TRBV3-1 (or the pseudogene TRBV3-2) with TRBJ1-1; the match to TRBD1 covers 7 bases. The CDR3 covers 14 residues. From germline, CDR1 is LGHDT and CDR2 YNNKEL (reference sequence). With 6 bases clipped from V and 5 bases from J, the junction kept 9 bases outside the gene matches. In DNA, the CDR3 is TGTGCCAGCAGGCCAGACAGGGCTATGACTGAAGCTTTCTTT. It specifies CASRPDRAMTEAFF.

This chain links TRBV4-3 with TRBJ1-2, with D unclear. V lost 1 base, J lost 1 base, and 10 bases lay in between. This CDR3 has 15 residues. Germline V gene data show CDR1 as LGHNA and CDR2 as YSLEER. CDR3 bases: TGCGCCAGCAGCCAAGCGCGACTGGGTAACTATGGCTACACCTTC. This codes for CASSQARLGNYGYTF.

This clone was detected a few times. The CDR3 DNA is TGTGCCAGCAGTTACCAAGAGGTCGGGACTGAAGCTTTCTTT. Its protein product is CASSYQEVGTEAFF. This chain joins TRBV6-5 and TRBJ1-1; D uncertain. The CDR3 contains 14 residues. Looked up from germline, CDR1 is MNHEY and CDR2 is SVGAGI. Trimming shortened V by 2 bases and J by 5 bases, and 12 bases separated the two germline ends.

The chain employs TRBV5-4 and TRBJ2-7; 8 bases are a match to TRBD1. Germline-derived CDR1 and CDR2 are SGHNT and YYREEE (reference sequence). CDR3 length equals 14 residues. The ends lost 4 bases at V and 1 base at J; junction bases unmatched: 4. CDR3 nucleotides: TGTGCCAGCAGCGCCGGGGACAGGTCCTACGAGCAGTACTTC. It translates to CASSAGDRSYEQYF.

CDR3 in DNA: TGTGCCAGCAGTTCTCTGAACTACGGCACTGAAGCTTTCTTT. Protein: CASSSLNYGTEAFF. The rearrangement joins TRBV27 to TRBJ1-1; D is unresolved. Germline V gene sequence: CDR1 MNHEY, CDR2 SMNVEV (reference sequence). CDR3 length: 14 residues. The V gene lost 4 bases and the J gene lost 4 bases, with 13 bases spanning the gap.

The rearrangement links TRBV5-5 to TRBJ2-5, with TRBD1 matching 7 bases. The V gene end was trimmed by 0 bases and the J gene end by 5 bases; junction bases not matched to a gene: 7. This CDR3 spans 15 amino acids. Germline-derived CDR1 and CDR2 are SGHKS and YYEKEE (reference sequence). The CDR3 region is CASSLATGVGETQYF. DNA for the CDR3: TGTGCCAGCAGCTTGGCCACAGGGGTGGGGGAGACCCAGTACTTC.

The chain joins TRBV27 to TRBJ2-2, with 10 bases matching TRBD1. J was trimmed by 1 base and V by 2 bases; bases with no gene match: 1. The CDR3 contains 16 residues. In germline, CDR1 is MNHEY, CDR2 SMNVEV (reference sequence). CDR3 residues: CASSLGTGVNTGELFF. The CDR3 DNA sequence: TGTGCCAGCAGTTTAGGGACAGGGGTGAACACCGGGGAGCTGTTTTTT.

Of note for this clone: The sample carries other DNA sequences with the same CDR3. J is TRBJ1-5 and V is TRBV11-2; D gene unclear. Germline V CDR1 and CDR2: SGHAT, FQNNGV. This CDR3 has 13 amino acids. Trimming shortened V by 1 base and J by 5 bases, and 6 bases separated the two germline ends. CDR3 nucleotide sequence: TGTGCCAGCAGCTTAGCCCGCGATCAGCCCCAGCATTTT. Its translation: CASSLARDQPQHF.

The chain uses TRBV7-6 and TRBJ1-1; D uncertain. The CDR3 contains 15 residues. The germline V and J ends were trimmed by 6 bases and 0 bases, with 14 bases remaining between them. Per germline, CDR1 SGHVS and CDR2 FNYEAQ. CDR3 in DNA: TGTGCCAGCAGTTCGGGCAGCAACATGAACACTGAAGCTTTCTTT. Protein sequence: CASSSGSNMNTEAFF.

This rearrangement joins TRBV4-1 to TRBJ2-3; TRBD1 agrees at 7 bases. CDR1 and CDR2 (germline): MGHRA, YSYEKL. The CDR3 totals 14 residues. V shed 4 bases, J shed 3 bases, and the junction held 4 bases outside the gene matches. CDR3 sequence: CASSPTTGTDTQYF. Written as DNA, the CDR3 is TGCGCCAGCAGCCCCACGACAGGGACAGATACGCAGTATTTT.

The V call is TRBV28, the J call TRBJ1-5, with 9 bases identical to TRBD1. With 6 bases clipped from V and 1 base from J, the junction kept 7 bases outside the gene matches. Germline CDR1 is MDHEN and CDR2 is SYDVKM. The CDR3 extends over 16 amino acids. The CDR3 region is CASSDNRGQSNQPQHF. Here the CDR3 DNA reads TGTGCCAGCAGCGACAACAGGGGGCAGAGCAATCAGCCCCAGCATTTT.

The chain has TRBV19 and TRBJ1-1; 8 bases map to TRBD1. CDR1 LNHDA and CDR2 SQIVND come from the germline V gene (reference sequence). The ends lost 7 bases at V and 1 base at J; junction bases unmatched: 11. The CDR3 is 16 amino acids. CDR3 sequence reads: CASTTGGTPSNTEAFF. In nucleotides, the CDR3 is TGTGCCAGTACCACAGGGGGAACACCTTCGAACACTGAAGCTTTCTTT.

The chain links TRBV4-1 to TRBJ2-7; 8 positions agree with TRBD1. The length of the CDR3 is 15 residues. The germline V gene encodes CDR1 MGHRA and CDR2 YSYEKL. The V gene end was trimmed by 6 bases and the J gene end by 6 bases; junction bases not matched to a gene: 13. The CDR3 nucleotides read TGCGCCAGCAGACATTCAGGACAGGGTTTTACCGAGCAGTACTTC. Encoded protein: CASRHSGQGFTEQYF.

This chain joins TRBV9 and TRBJ2-1; D unresolved. Germline CDR1 reads SGDLS; CDR2 reads YYNGEE. The CDR3 runs 16 residues. The V end was cut by 0 bases, the J end by 0 bases, with 10 bases between. The CDR3 DNA is TGTGCCAGCAGCGTAGCATCCGTTTCCTCCTACAATGAGCAGTTCTTC. Its translation: CASSVASVSSYNEQFF.

The chain carries TRBV27 and TRBJ1-2; D gene uncertain. This CDR3 region has 14 residues. V lost 0 bases and J lost 8, with 13 bases in between. The germline gives CDR1 MNHEY, CDR2 SMNVEV (reference sequence). The CDR3 loop is CASSLSMGPGGYTF. CDR3 DNA: TGTGCCAGCAGTTTATCGATGGGTCCTGGCGGCTACACCTTC.

This clone was counted a single time. DNA for the CDR3: TGTGCCACTAAAGCGGGGAATGGGTACAATGAGCAGTTCTTC. This codes for CATKAGNGYNEQFF. The chain joins TRBV19 to TRBJ2-1, with 7 bases fitting TRBD2. Germline V gene sequence: CDR1 LNHDA, CDR2 SQIVND (reference sequence). CDR3 size: 14 residues. The V and J ends lost 10 bases and 4 bases, in that order; junction bases with no gene match: 10.

The V call is TRBV25-1, the J call TRBJ2-7, with D possibly TRBD2 on 5 matching bases. The V end was cut by 2 bases, the J end by 5 bases, with 13 bases between. The CDR3 is 14 amino acids. Per the germline V gene, CDR1 is MGHDK and CDR2 is SYGVNS. CDR3 loop: CASSETGYKNEQYF. The CDR3 nucleotides are TGTGCCAGCAGTGAAACGGGGTATAAAAACGAGCAGTACTTC.